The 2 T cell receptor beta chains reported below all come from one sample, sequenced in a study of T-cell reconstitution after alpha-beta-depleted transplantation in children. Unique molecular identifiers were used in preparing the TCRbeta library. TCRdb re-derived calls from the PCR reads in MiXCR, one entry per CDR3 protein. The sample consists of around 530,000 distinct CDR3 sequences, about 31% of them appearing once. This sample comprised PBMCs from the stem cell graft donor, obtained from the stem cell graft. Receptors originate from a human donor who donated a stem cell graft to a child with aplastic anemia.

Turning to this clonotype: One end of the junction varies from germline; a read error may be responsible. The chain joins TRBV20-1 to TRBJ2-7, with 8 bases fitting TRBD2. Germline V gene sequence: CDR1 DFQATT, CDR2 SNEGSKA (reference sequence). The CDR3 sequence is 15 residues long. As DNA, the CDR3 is TGCAGTGCTAGAGACCTAGCGGGCAACTCCAACGAGCAGTACTTC. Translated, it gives CSARDLAGNSNEQYF.

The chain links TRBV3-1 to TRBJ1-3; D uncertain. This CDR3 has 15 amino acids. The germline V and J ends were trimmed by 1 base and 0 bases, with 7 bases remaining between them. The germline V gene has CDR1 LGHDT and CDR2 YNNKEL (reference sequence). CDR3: CASSQGWDSGNTIYF. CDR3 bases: TGTGCCAGCAGCCAAGGGTGGGACTCTGGAAACACCATATATTTT.